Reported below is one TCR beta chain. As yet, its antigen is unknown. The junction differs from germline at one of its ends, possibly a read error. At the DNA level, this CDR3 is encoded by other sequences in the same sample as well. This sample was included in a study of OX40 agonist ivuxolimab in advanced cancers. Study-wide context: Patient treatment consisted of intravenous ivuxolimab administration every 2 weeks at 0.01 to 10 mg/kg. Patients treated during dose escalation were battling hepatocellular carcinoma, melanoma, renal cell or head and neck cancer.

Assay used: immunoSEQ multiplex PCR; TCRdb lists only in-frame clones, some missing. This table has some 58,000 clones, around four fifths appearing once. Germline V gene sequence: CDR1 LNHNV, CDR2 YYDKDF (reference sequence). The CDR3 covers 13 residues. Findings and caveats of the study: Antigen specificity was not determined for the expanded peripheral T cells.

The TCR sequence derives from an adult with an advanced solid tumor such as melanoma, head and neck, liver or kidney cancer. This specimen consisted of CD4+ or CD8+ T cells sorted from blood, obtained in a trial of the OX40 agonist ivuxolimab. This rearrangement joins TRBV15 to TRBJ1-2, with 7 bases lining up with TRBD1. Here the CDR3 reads CATSGDRHYGYTF. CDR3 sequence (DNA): TGTGCCACCAGCGGGGACAGACACTACGGCTACACCTTC.